The present T cell receptor (beta chain) was sequenced within a study of shared clonotypes between healthy human individuals. Study-wide results and caveats: Having only a few donors restricted how much genetic and exposure-history diversity was captured. It was observed that 5% to 6% of naive CD4 clonotypes were shared across several donors. It was anticipated that sequencing depth would influence how many clonotypes donors shared.

Germline V gene sequence: CDR1 SGHDN, CDR2 FVKESK. V was trimmed by 1 base and J by 8 bases, leaving 8 bases between them. The CDR3 is 12 residues long. Naive CD4+ cells were CD45RA-selected; the remaining cells were memory. To note about this clone: Its antigen is unidentified. In the same sample, other DNA sequences code for this CDR3.

Profiled with immunoSEQ multiplex PCR; TCRdb holds only in-frame clones, not every one. The data show about 980,000 clones, approximately 76% seen once. Sequences were obtained from memory CD4+ T cells sorted from blood. The subset here: CD45RA-negative fraction. The chain couples TRBV14 to TRBJ1-1, with D maybe TRBD1 (5 bases). This TCR came from a man between 18 and 29 years old in good health. DNA for the CDR3: TGTGCCAGCAGCCAAGTGTGGACAGAAGCTTTCTTT. Translating gives CASSQVWTEAFF.